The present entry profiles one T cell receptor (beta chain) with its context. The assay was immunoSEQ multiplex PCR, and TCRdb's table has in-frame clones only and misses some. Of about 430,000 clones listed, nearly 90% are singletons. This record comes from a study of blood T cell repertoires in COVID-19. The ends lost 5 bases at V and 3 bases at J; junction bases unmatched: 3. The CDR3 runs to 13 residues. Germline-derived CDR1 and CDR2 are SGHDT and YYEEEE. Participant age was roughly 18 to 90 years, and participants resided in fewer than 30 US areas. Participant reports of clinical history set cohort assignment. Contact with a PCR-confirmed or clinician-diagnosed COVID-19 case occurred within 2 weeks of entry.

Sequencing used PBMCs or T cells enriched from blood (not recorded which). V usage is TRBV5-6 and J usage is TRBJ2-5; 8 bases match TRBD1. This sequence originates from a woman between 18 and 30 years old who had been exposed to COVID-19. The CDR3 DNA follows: TGTGCCAGCAGTAGACAGGGGAAAGAGACCCAGTACTTC. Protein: CASSRQGKETQYF.